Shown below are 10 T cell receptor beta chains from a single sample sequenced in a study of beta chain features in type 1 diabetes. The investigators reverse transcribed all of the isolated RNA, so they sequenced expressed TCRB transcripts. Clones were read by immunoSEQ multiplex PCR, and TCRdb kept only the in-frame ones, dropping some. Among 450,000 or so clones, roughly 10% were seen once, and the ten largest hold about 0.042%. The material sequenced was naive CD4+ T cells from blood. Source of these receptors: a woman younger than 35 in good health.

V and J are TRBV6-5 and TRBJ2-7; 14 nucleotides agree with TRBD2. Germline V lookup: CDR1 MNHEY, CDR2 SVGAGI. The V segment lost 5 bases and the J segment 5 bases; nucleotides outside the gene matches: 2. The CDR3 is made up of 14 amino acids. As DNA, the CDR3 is TGTGCCAGCAGTCCGGGACTAGCGGGAGACGAGCAGTACTTC. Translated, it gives CASSPGLAGDEQYF.

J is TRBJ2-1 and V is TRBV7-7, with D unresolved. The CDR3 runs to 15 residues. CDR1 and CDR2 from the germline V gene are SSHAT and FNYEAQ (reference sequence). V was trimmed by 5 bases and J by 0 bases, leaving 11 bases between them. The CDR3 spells CASSRHTVSYNEQFF. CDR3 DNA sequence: TGTGCCAGCAGCCGTCACACGGTCTCCTACAATGAGCAGTTCTTC.

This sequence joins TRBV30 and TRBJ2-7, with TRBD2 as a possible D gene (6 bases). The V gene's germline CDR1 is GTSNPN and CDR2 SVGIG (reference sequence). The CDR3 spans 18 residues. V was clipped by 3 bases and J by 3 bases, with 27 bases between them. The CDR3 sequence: CAWRPTRPGLHYRYEQYF. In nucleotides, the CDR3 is TGTGCCTGGAGGCCCACCCGACCGGGACTTCACTATCGCTACGAGCAGTACTTC. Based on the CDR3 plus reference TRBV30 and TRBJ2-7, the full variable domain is SQTIHQWPATLVQPVGSPLSLECTVEGTSNPNLYWYRQAAGRGLQLLFYSVGIGQISSEVPQNLSASRPQDRQFILSSKKLLLSDSGFYLCAWRPTRPGLHYRYEQYFGPGTRLTVT.

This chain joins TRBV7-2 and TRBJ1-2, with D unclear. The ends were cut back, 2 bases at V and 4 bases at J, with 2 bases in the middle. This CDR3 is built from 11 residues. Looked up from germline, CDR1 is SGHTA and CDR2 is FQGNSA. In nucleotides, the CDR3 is TGTGCCAGCAGCTTATTCTATGGCTACACCTTC. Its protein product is CASSLFYGYTF.

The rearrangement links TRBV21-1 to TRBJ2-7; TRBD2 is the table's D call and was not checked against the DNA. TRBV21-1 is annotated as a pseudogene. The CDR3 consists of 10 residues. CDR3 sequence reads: CASRYYEQYF. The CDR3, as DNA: TGTGCCAGCCGGTACTACGAGCAGTACTTC.

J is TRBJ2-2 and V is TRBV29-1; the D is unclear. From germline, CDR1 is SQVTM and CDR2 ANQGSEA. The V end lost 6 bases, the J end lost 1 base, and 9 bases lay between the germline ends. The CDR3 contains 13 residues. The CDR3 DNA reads TGCAGCGTGAGAAAGGGGAACACCGGGGAGCTGTTTTTT. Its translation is CSVRKGNTGELFF.

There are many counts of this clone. The CDR3 DNA is TGTGCCACCAGCAGAGAGGGGTGCAGGGGTTGGATCGAGCAGTACGTC. Encoded protein: CATSREGCRGWIEQYV. The chain has TRBV15 and TRBJ2-7; a possible D gene is TRBD1 (6 bases). Germline lookup yields CDR1 LNHNV and CDR2 YYDKDF (reference sequence). Trimming shortened V by 0 bases and J by 6 bases, and 18 bases separated the two germline ends. The CDR3 extends over 16 amino acids.

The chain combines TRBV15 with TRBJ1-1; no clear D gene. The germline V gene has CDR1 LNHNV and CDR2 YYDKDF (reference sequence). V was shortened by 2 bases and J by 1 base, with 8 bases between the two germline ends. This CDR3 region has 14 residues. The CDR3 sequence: CATSRTVPNTEAFF. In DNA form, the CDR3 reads TGTGCCACCAGCAGAACGGTTCCGAACACTGAAGCTTTCTTT.

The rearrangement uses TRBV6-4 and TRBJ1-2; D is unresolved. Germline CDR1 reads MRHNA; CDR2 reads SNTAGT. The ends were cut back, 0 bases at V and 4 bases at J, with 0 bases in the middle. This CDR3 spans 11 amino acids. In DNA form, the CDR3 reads TGTGCCAGCAGTGACTCCTATGGCTACACCTTC. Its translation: CASSDSYGYTF.

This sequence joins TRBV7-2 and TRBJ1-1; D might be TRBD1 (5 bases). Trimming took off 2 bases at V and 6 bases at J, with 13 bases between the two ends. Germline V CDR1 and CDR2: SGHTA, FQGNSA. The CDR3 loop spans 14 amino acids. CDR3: CASSLWPGISEAFF. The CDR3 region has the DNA TGTGCCAGCAGCTTATGGCCAGGGATATCTGAAGCTTTCTTT. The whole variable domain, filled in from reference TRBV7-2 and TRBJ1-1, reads GAGVSQSPSNKVTEKGKDVELRCDPISGHTALYWYRQSLGQGLEFLIYFQGNSAPDKSGLPSDRFSAERTGGSVSTLTIQRTQQEDSAVYLCASSLWPGISEAFFGQGTRLTVV.